These T cell receptor beta chains were read from a single sample in a study of beta chain features in type 1 diabetes. Profiled with immunoSEQ multiplex PCR; TCRdb holds only in-frame clones, not every one. The sample comprises 110,000 to 150,000 clones, roughly 9.3% of which are singletons, and almost 0.65% rests with the top ten. The sequencing sample was made of central memory CD4+ T cells from blood. All receptors derive from a woman in her forties in good health. CDR3s include the opening cysteine and the closing phenylalanine or tryptophan. A D gene is named only where the DNA matches it firmly. The size entry is marked missing in some rows and otherwise reads once, few, many or a size class.

abundance | j_gene | v_gene | d_gene | CDR3nt | CDR3aa
few | TRBJ1-1 | TRBV11-2 | TRBD1 | TGTGCCAGCAGCTTACGCAGGGGGTTGAACACTGAAGCTTTCTTT | CASSLRRGLNTEAFF
- | TRBJ2-5 | TRBV5-1 | - | TGCGCCAGCAGCTGGGCGGGGCGCCTCCAAGAGACCCAGTACTTC | CASSWAGRLQETQYF
- | TRBJ1-5 | TRBV12-5 | - | TGTGCTAGTGGCCCGGAGAGCGCGGGGAATCAGCCCCAGCATTTT | CASGPESAGNQPQHF
few | TRBJ1-2 | TRBV7-6 | TRBD1 | TGTGCCAGCAGTCCCCAGGGGGGCTATGGCTACACCTTC | CASSPQGGYGYTF
few | TRBJ2-3 | TRBV11-2 | - | TGTGCCAGCAGCCGCGAGCCACGCACAGATACGCAGTATTTT | CASSREPRTDTQYF
few | TRBJ2-3 | TRBV11-2 | TRBD2 | TGTGCCAGCAGCTTAGCCCACCAGCGGGGTTCGCAGTATTTT | CASSLAHQRGSQYF
few | TRBJ2-1 | TRBV29-1 | TRBD2 | TGCAGCGTCAATAGCGGGGGGGCAAACAATGAGCAGTTCTTC | CSVNSGGANNEQFF
- | TRBJ2-7 | TRBV5-1 | - | TGCGCCAGCAGGGGGGGGGCCTCCTCCTACGAGCAGTACTTC | CASRGGASSYEQYF
few | TRBJ2-7 | TRBV11-2 | - | TGTGCCAGCAGCTTAGGTCTTCTCGAGCAGTACTTC | CASSLGLLEQYF
many | TRBJ2-3 | TRBV19 | TRBD2 | TGTGCCAGTAGTCGACTAGCGGAACCAGATACGCAGTATTTT | CASSRLAEPDTQYF
few | TRBJ2-3 | TRBV11-3 | - | TGTGCCAGCAGCTTAAGAGGCACAGATACGCAGTATTTT | CASSLRGTDTQYF